The clone carrying this TCR beta chain has just a few counts. Its target is not known. This entry belongs to a study of vaccination and CD4 T cells after COVID-19. Study summary: The authors exposed cells to overlapping spike peptides derived from SARS-CoV-2, HCoV-NL63, HCoV-OC43 and HCoV-229E.

With 5 bases removed from V and 2 bases from J, the gap between germline ends came to 22 bases. The CDR3 runs to 18 residues. Per germline, CDR1 LNHDA and CDR2 SQIVND (reference sequence). Specified treatment: roughly ten-day PBMC culture with coronavirus spike peptide pools or control peptides (ViraFEST assay). Cultured CD4+ T-cell DNA underwent Oncomine TCR Beta short-read sequencing. TCRdb ran MiXCR on the PCR reads and lists one entry per CDR3 protein. The sample includes fewer than 20,000 distinct CDR3 sequences, approximately 81% of them seen just once. This receptor was taken from a human donor who received a COVID-19 vaccine. The source was CD4+ T cells from blood, cultured in vitro, collected after SARS-CoV-2 vaccination. The rearrangement links TRBV19 to TRBJ1-5, with unresolved D. CDR3 DNA sequence: TGTGCCAGTAGTCTCAATGGTCGCCGGGGATCGGGCAATCAGCCCCAGCATTTT. As protein: CASSLNGRRGSGNQPQHF.